This T cell receptor beta chain was identified in a study of shared clonotypes between healthy human individuals. This clone was seen just once. Clones were sequenced by immunoSEQ multiplex PCR, and TCRdb holds only the in-frame ones, with some missing. Among 2 million to 2.5 million clones listed, approximately 95% were seen once. CDR1 is MNHEY, CDR2 SVGAGI, per germline. V lost 6 bases to trimming and J lost 0 bases, with 15 bases between them. The length of the CDR3 is 15 residues. The sequenced sample was naive CD4+ T cells from PBMCs. Subset denoted: CD45RA+ positively selected. This clonotype was sampled from a man in his late teens or twenties in good health. Some clones in this sample may be carry-over from other donors' samples. This chain links TRBV6-5 with TRBJ2-7; D possibly corresponds to TRBD1 (6 bases). Here the CDR3 DNA reads TGTGCCAGCAGAGGACAGTCAAGGGCCTCCTACGAGCAGTACTTC. Translating gives CASRGQSRASYEQYF.